Following are 28 T cell receptor beta chains from one sample sequenced in a study of blood T cell repertoires in COVID-19. Assay used: immunoSEQ multiplex PCR; TCRdb lists only in-frame clones, some missing. This sample yields around 230,000 clones, of which about nine tenths are seen a single time; under 2.5% belongs to the top ten. The specimen was PBMCs or T cells enriched from blood (not recorded which). These receptors were obtained from a woman in her forties with acute COVID-19.

The genes are TRBV21-1 and TRBJ2-3; the table's D call TRBD2 went unverified against the DNA. TRBV21-1 is a pseudogene segment. This CDR3 comprises 22 residues. In DNA, the CDR3 is TGTGCCAGCAGCCCACCCCACGTGGGAGCGGGGGGGCCCGGTGACGTCTCAGATACGCAGTATTTT. Protein product: CASSPPHVGAGGPGDVSDTQYF.

V gene TRBV6-2 or TRBV6-3 combines with J gene TRBJ2-4, with TRBD2 matching over 12 bases. The CDR3 has 16 residues. V lost 7 bases, J lost 0 bases, and 4 bases stayed unmatched. CDR1 and CDR2 (germline): MNHEY, SVGEGT. The DNA for the CDR3 is TGTGCCAGCAACCCGGGACTAGCGGGAGCCAAAAACATTCAGTACTTC. Encoded protein: CASNPGLAGAKNIQYF.

Notes on this clone: The same CDR3 can be traced to other DNA sequences in this sample. In DNA, the CDR3 is TGCGCCAGCAGCCCAGGACAGGGGTCCTACGAGCAGTACTTC. It translates to CASSPGQGSYEQYF. The chain has TRBV5-1 and TRBJ2-7; 9 bases line up with TRBD1. With V trimmed by 4 bases and J by 1 base, 3 bases remained unmatched. In germline, CDR1 is SGHRS, CDR2 YFSETQ. The CDR3 spans 14 residues.

The V gene is TRBV30, the J gene TRBJ2-7; the match to TRBD2 covers 9 bases. V was pared by 4 bases and J by 2 bases, with 6 bases of the junction left unmatched. The germline V gene has CDR1 GTSNPN and CDR2 SVGIG (reference sequence). The CDR3 totals 14 residues. DNA of the CDR3: TGTGCCTGGACTCGGGCTAGCGGGACCTACGAGCAGTACGTC. Its translation: CAWTRASGTYEQYV.

This clone was seen only a few times. This rearrangement joins TRBV27 to TRBJ2-2; no firm D call. The CDR3 sequence is 15 residues long. Germline V gene data show CDR1 as MNHEY and CDR2 as SMNVEV (reference sequence). V dropped 0 bases and J dropped 2 bases, with 7 bases sitting between them. The CDR3 here is CASSLSLENTGELFF. In DNA, the CDR3 is TGTGCCAGCAGTTTATCACTTGAAAACACCGGGGAGCTGTTTTTT.

The genes are TRBV12-1 and TRBJ2-7; TRBD1 reflects the table's D call only, with no check against the DNA. TRBV12-1 is flagged as a pseudogene. This CDR3 is 16 amino acids long. As DNA, the CDR3 is TGTCCGCGAGGAGGAGGGACAGCTCGTTGTTCAGGCGAGCAGTACGTC. Residues: CPRGGGTARCSGEQYV.

The CDR3 bases are TGTGCCAGCAGCGCCGGGACAGCCGGTTACATTCAGTACTTC. Protein product: CASSAGTAGYIQYF. The gene calls are TRBV9 and TRBJ2-4; 7 bases match TRBD1. The CDR3 length is 14 residues. Germline lookup yields CDR1 SGDLS and CDR2 YYNGEE. After removal of 3 bases from V and 8 bases from J, the junction contained 8 bases not matched to a gene.

The V and J genes are TRBV11-2 and TRBJ1-1; D call uncertain. Trimming stripped 2 bases from V and 4 bases from J, with 8 bases between. Germline loops: CDR1 SGHAT, CDR2 FQNNGV. CDR3 length equals 13 residues. The DNA of the CDR3 is TGTGCCAGCAGCTTAAATCCCGGCACTGAAGCTTTCTTT. Residues: CASSLNPGTEAFF.

The genes are TRBV2 and TRBJ2-7; D is ambiguous. CDR1 and CDR2 from the germline V gene are SNHLY and FYNNEI. This CDR3 is 13 amino acids long. Trimming removed 1 base at V and 3 bases at J, with 7 bases between. The DNA for the CDR3 is TGTGCCAGCAGTGAAGGTCTAAACTACGAGCAGTACGTC. Protein sequence: CASSEGLNYEQYV.

J is TRBJ2-7 and V is TRBV7-9, with 7 nucleotides matching TRBD2. The CDR3 runs to 14 residues. The V gene end was trimmed by 5 bases and the J gene end by 3 bases; junction bases not matched to a gene: 7. Germline CDR1 reads SEHNR; CDR2 reads FQNEAQ (reference sequence). In DNA form, the CDR3 reads TGTGCCAGCAGCCCCTTTAAGCGGGACTACGAGCAGTACTTC. Its translation: CASSPFKRDYEQYF.

This chain uses TRBV5-6 with TRBJ1-2; TRBD1 is a possible D gene (5 bases). The CDR3 covers 19 residues. The ends were cut back, 0 bases at V and 0 bases at J, with 21 bases in the middle. The germline gives CDR1 SGHDT, CDR2 YYEEEE. The CDR3 sequence is CASSLVAPDIFNTNYGYTF. CDR3 DNA: TGTGCCAGCAGCTTGGTTGCCCCGGACATATTTAACACTAACTATGGCTACACCTTC.

This clone is a singleton in its sample. The rearrangement joins TRBV14 to TRBJ2-3, with D possibly being TRBD1 (6 bases). V dropped 3 bases and J dropped 2 bases, with 15 bases sitting between them. Germline CDR1 SGHDN, CDR2 FVKESK. The CDR3 extends over 16 amino acids. The CDR3 is CASSQDTGWATDTQYF. Written as DNA, the CDR3 is TGTGCCAGCAGCCAGGACACAGGGTGGGCCACAGATACGCAGTATTTT.

The table lists this clone with a few counts. The chain uses TRBV12-3 or TRBV12-4 and TRBJ1-6; no firm D call. This CDR3 is built from 12 residues. Trimming pared 2 bases from V and 9 bases from J, leaving 5 bases between. In DNA form, the CDR3 reads TGTGCCAGCAGTTTACCTAGTTCACCCCTCCACTTT. It is translated as CASSLPSSPLHF.

V and J are TRBV4-1 and TRBJ1-2; 10 positions match TRBD1. The CDR3 is made up of 15 amino acids. Per germline, CDR1 MGHRA and CDR2 YSYEKL. Trimming at V came to 6 bases and at J to 0 bases, leaving 4 bases not matched to a gene. CDR3 protein: CASRGTGAANYGYTF. In DNA, the CDR3 is TGCGCCAGCAGAGGGACAGGGGCCGCTAACTATGGCTACACCTTC.

V gene TRBV9 combines with J gene TRBJ2-5; D is possibly TRBD2 (6 bases). Germline V CDR1 and CDR2: SGDLS, YYNGEE. The CDR3 is made up of 15 amino acids. The germline V and J ends were trimmed by 6 bases and 0 bases, with 15 bases remaining between them. The CDR3 protein is CASNPGVGYQETQYF. The CDR3 DNA sequence: TGTGCCAGCAACCCGGGGGTGGGCTACCAAGAGACCCAGTACTTC.

V usage is TRBV29-1 and J usage is TRBJ1-4; 8 bases agree with TRBD1. Per the germline V gene, CDR1 is SQVTM and CDR2 is ANQGSEA. V shed 5 bases and J 4 bases; nucleotides not matched to a gene: 9. This CDR3 is 15 amino acids long. CDR3 DNA: TGCAGCGTTCGCCCAACAGGGGGAGGTAATGAAAAACTGTTTTTT. It yields the protein CSVRPTGGGNEKLFF.

This chain connects TRBV7-2 to TRBJ1-4, with 7 bases aligning to TRBD1. From germline, CDR1 is SGHTA and CDR2 FQGNSA. Germline trimming cut 4 bases from V and 8 bases from J; bases unmatched to any gene: 10. The CDR3 runs to 15 residues. In nucleotides, the CDR3 is TGTGCCAGCAGCTATCAAGGGACAGAAACCGAAAAACTGTTTTTT. Its translation is CASSYQGTETEKLFF.

This chain connects TRBV5-1 to TRBJ2-3, with TRBD1 as a possible D gene (5 bases). Germline CDR1 reads SGHRS; CDR2 reads YFSETQ. V was shortened by 1 base and J by 7 bases, with 13 bases between the two germline ends. The CDR3 covers 14 residues. The CDR3 nucleotides read TGCGCCAGCAGCTTGTATCAGGGCAGTTATACGCAGTATTTT. This codes for CASSLYQGSYTQYF.

This clone has only one observation. The same CDR3 can be traced to other DNA sequences in this sample. The chain links TRBV18 to TRBJ2-3, with TRBD2 as a possible D gene (5 bases). V was trimmed by 2 bases and J by 3 bases, leaving 9 bases between them. Germline V gives CDR1 KGHSH, CDR2 LQKENI. The CDR3 has 14 amino acids. CDR3: CASSPERVTDTQYF. CDR3 nucleotides: TGTGCCAGCTCACCAGAGAGGGTTACAGATACGCAGTATTTT.

The V and J genes are TRBV5-1 and TRBJ1-4; D not resolved. CDR3 length equals 14 residues. Germline assignment: CDR1 SGHRS and CDR2 YFSETQ. Trimming shortened V by 4 bases and J by 3 bases, and 10 bases separated the two germline ends. CDR3 nucleotides: TGCGCCAGCAGCCGCTCCGGGTCTAATGAAAAACTGTTTTTT. This codes for CASSRSGSNEKLFF.

The rearrangement joins TRBV5-1 to TRBJ2-1; TRBD1 is a possible D gene (6 bases). This CDR3 is built from 14 residues. V dropped 0 bases and J dropped 3 bases, with 7 bases sitting between them. Germline values: CDR1 SGHRS, CDR2 YFSETQ. Here the CDR3 DNA reads TGCGCCAGCAGCTTGGGGACAGACTACAATGAGCAGTTCTTC. Its protein product is CASSLGTDYNEQFF. The whole variable domain, remainder taken from reference TRBV5-1 and TRBJ2-1, is KAGVTQTPRYLIKTRGQQVTLSCSPISGHRSVSWYQQTPGQGLQFLFEYFSETQRNKGNFPGRFSGRQFSNSRSEMNVSTLELGDSALYLCASSLGTDYNEQFFGPGTRLTVL.

The CDR3 here is CASSIGSLGANTEAFF. The CDR3, as DNA: TGTGCCAGTAGTATAGGTAGTCTGGGGGCTAACACTGAAGCTTTCTTT. This rearrangement joins TRBV19 to TRBJ1-1; perhaps TRBD1 as D (6 bases). The CDR3 has 16 amino acids. Germline values: CDR1 LNHDA, CDR2 SQIVND (reference sequence). Trimming pared 1 base from V and 2 bases from J, leaving 14 bases between.

V and J are TRBV20-1 and TRBJ2-2; TRBD2 is a possible D gene (6 bases). Germline V gives CDR1 DFQATT, CDR2 SNEGSKA (reference sequence). V was trimmed by 3 bases and J by 0 bases, leaving 11 bases between them. The CDR3 length is 15 residues. The CDR3 region is CSASLAGTNTGELFF. CDR3 DNA sequence: TGCAGTGCTAGTTTGGCGGGGACGAACACCGGGGAGCTGTTTTTT.

The gene calls are TRBV7-2 and TRBJ2-7, with D possibly being TRBD2 (5 bases). The CDR3 totals 14 residues. Germline values: CDR1 SGHTA, CDR2 FQGNSA. The germline V and J ends were trimmed by 5 bases and 3 bases, with 14 bases remaining between them. In DNA, the CDR3 is TGTGCCAGCAGCCCTTCTGCGGGTGACTACGAGCAGTACGTC. It specifies CASSPSAGDYEQYV.

The CDR3 region is CASSWDSSNQPQHF. In DNA form, the CDR3 reads TGTGCCAGCAGCTGGGACAGCTCCAATCAGCCCCAGCATTTT. The chain employs TRBV7-9 and TRBJ1-5, with 7 positions matching TRBD1. The J segment lost 3 bases and the V segment lost 4 bases, leaving 3 bases of the junction unmatched. The germline V gene has CDR1 SEHNR and CDR2 FQNEAQ (reference sequence). The CDR3 is 14 residues long.

The genes are TRBV5-1 and TRBJ1-6; 7 nucleotides line up with TRBD1. V shed 3 bases and J 5 bases; nucleotides not matched to a gene: 8. The CDR3 is made up of 16 amino acids. CDR1 and CDR2 from the germline V gene are SGHRS and YFSETQ. CDR3 nucleotides: TGCGCCAGCAGCTGGGACAGTCTAAGTAATAATTCACCCCTCCACTTT. It translates to CASSWDSLSNNSPLHF.

The chain couples TRBV9 to TRBJ2-5; D unclear. V lost 3 bases and J 5 bases, leaving 11 bases between the germline ends. CDR1 is SGDLS, CDR2 YYNGEE, per germline. The CDR3 contains 13 residues. The CDR3: CASSAGFRETQYF. CDR3 sequence (DNA): TGTGCCAGCAGCGCAGGATTCCGGGAGACCCAGTACTTC. Variable domain in full (rest from reference TRBV9 and TRBJ2-5): DSGVTQTPKHLITATGQRVTLRCSPRSGDLSVYWYQQSLDQGLQFLIQYYNGEERAKGNILERFSAQQFPDLHSELNLSSLELGDSALYFCASSAGFRETQYFGPGTRLLVL.

V and J are TRBV20-1 and TRBJ1-2; D may be TRBD1 (5 bases). This CDR3 has 11 residues. Germline CDR1 and CDR2: DFQATT and SNEGSKA (reference sequence). The V and J ends lost 6 bases and 7 bases respectively, with 12 bases between them. Here the CDR3 DNA reads TGCAGTGCGGGGAGGGACGTTGGCTACACCTTC. This codes for CSAGRDVGYTF.